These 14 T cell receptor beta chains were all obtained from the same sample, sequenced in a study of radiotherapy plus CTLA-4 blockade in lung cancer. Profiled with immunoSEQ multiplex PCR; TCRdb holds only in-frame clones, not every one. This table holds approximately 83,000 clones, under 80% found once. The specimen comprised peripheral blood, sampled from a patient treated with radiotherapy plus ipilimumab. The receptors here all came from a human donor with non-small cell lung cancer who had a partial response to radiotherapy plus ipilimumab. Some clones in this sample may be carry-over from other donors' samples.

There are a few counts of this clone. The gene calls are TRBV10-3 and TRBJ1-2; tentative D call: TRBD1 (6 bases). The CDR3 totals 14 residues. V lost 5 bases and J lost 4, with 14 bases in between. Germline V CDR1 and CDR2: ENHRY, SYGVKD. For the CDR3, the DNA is TGTGCCATCAGTCGAGCAGGGGAAGGCTATGGCTACACCTTC. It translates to CAISRAGEGYGYTF.

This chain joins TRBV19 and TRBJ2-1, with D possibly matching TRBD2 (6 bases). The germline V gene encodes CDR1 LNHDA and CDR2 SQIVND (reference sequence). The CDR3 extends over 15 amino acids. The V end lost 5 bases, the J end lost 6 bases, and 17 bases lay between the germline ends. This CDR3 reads CASSVTPSALNEQFF. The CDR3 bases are TGTGCCAGTAGTGTAACCCCTAGCGCCCTCAATGAGCAGTTCTTC.

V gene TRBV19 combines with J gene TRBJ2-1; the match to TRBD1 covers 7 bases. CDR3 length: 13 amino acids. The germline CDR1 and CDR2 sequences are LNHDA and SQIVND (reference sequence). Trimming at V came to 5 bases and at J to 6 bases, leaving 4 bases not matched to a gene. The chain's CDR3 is CASSSYRGNEQFF. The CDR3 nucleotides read TGTGCCAGTAGTTCCTACAGGGGCAATGAGCAGTTCTTC. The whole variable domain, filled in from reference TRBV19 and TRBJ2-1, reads DGGITQSPKYLFRKEGQNVTLSCEQNLNHDAMYWYRQDPGQGLRLIYYSQIVNDFQKGDIAEGYSVSREKKESFPLTVTSAQKNPTAFYLCASSSYRGNEQFFGPGTRLTVL.

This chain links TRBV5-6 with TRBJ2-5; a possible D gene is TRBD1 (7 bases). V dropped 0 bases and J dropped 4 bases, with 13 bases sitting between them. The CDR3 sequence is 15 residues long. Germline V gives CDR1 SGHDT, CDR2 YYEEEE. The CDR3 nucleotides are TGTGCCAGCAGCTTGGGACAGGGTAGCGGAGAGACCCAGTACTTC. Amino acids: CASSLGQGSGETQYF.

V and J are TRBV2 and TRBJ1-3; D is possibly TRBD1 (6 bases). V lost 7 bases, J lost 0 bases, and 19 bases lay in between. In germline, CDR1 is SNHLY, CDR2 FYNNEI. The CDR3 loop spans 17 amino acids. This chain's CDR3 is CASTPAGAGRSGNTIYF. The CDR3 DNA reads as TGTGCCAGCACCCCGGCGGGGGCCGGACGCTCTGGAAACACCATATATTTT.

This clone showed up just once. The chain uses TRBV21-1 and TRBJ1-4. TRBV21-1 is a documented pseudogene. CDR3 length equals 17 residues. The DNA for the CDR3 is TGTGCCAGCAGCTCGCGCCATCAAGAGCGGCAGAATGAAAAACTGTTTTTT. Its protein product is CASSSRHQERQNEKLFF.

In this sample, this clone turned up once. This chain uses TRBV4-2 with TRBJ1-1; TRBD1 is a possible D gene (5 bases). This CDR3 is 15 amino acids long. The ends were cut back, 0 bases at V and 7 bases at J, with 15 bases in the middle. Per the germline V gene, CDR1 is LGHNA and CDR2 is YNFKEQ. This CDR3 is CASSQDYWGGDEAFF. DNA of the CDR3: TGTGCCAGCAGCCAAGATTACTGGGGGGGTGATGAAGCTTTCTTT.

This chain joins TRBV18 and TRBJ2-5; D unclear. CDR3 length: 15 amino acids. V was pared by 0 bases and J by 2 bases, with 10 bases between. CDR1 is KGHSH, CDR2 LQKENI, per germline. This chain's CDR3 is CASSPPTEVQETQYF. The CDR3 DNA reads TGTGCCAGCTCACCACCAACAGAAGTTCAAGAGACCCAGTACTTC. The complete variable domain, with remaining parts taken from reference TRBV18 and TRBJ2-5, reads NAGVMQNPRHLVRRRGQEARLRCSPMKGHSHVYWYRQLPEEGLKFMVYLQKENIIDESGMPKERFSAEFPKEGPSILRIQQVVRGDSAAYFCASSPPTEVQETQYFGPGTRLLVL.

The CDR3 loop is CASSLLSDTQYF. CDR3 sequence (DNA): TGTGCCAGCAGCCTCCTTTCAGATACGCAGTATTTT. This chain links TRBV11-3 with TRBJ2-3; no clear D gene. V dropped 5 bases and J dropped 4 bases, with 7 bases sitting between them. CDR3 size: 12 residues. The germline V gene has CDR1 SGHNT and CDR2 YENEEA.

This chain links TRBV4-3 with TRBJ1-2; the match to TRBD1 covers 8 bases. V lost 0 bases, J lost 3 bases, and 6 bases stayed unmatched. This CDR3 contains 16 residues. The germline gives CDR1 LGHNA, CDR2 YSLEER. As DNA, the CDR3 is TGCGCCAGCAGCCAAGATACCAGGACAGGGTACTATGGCTACACCTTC. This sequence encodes CASSQDTRTGYYGYTF.

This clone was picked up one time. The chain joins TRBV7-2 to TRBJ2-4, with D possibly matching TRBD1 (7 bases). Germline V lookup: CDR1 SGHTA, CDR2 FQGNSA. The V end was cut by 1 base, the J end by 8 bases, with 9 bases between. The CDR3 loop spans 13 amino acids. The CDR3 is CASSLGRGDIQYF. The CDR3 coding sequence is TGTGCCAGCAGCTTAGGCAGGGGGGACATTCAGTACTTC.

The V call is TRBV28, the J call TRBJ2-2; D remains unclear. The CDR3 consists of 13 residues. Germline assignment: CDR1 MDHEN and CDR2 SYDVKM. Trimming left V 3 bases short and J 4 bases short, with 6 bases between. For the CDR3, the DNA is TGTGCCAGCAGTTTCGGTGCCACCGGGGAGCTGTTTTTT. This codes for CASSFGATGELFF.

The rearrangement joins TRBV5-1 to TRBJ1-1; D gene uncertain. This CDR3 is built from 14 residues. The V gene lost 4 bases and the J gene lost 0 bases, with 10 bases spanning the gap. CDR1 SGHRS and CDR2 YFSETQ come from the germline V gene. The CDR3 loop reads CASSLGVMNTEAFF. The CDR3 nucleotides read TGCGCCAGCAGCCTGGGAGTCATGAACACTGAAGCTTTCTTT. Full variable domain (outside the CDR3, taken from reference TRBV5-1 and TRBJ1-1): KAGVTQTPRYLIKTRGQQVTLSCSPISGHRSVSWYQQTPGQGLQFLFEYFSETQRNKGNFPGRFSGRQFSNSRSEMNVSTLELGDSALYLCASSLGVMNTEAFFGQGTRLTVV.

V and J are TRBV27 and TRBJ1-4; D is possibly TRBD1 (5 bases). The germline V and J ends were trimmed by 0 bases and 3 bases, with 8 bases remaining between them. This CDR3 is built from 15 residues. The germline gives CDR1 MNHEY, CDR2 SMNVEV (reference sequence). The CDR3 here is CASSLSQGSNEKLFF. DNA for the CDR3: TGTGCCAGCAGTTTATCTCAGGGATCTAATGAAAAACTGTTTTTT.